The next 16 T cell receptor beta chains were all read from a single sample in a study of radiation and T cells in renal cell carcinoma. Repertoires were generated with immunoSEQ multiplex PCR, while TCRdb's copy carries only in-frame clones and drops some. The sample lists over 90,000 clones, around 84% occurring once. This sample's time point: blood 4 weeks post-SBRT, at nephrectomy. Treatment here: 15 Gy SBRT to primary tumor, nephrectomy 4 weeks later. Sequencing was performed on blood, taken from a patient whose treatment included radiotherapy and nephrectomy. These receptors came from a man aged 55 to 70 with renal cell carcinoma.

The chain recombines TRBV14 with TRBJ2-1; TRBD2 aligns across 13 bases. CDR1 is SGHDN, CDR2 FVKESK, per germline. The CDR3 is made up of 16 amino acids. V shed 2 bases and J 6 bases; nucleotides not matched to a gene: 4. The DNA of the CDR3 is TGTGCCAGCAGCCAACATACTAGCGGGAGGGCCAATGAGCAGTTCTTC. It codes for CASSQHTSGRANEQFF.

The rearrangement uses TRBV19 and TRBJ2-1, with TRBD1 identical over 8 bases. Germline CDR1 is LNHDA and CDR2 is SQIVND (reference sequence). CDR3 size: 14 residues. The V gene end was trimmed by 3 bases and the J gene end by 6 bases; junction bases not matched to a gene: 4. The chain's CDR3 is CASSIPTGVNEQFF. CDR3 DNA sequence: TGTGCCAGTAGTATCCCGACAGGGGTCAATGAGCAGTTCTTC.

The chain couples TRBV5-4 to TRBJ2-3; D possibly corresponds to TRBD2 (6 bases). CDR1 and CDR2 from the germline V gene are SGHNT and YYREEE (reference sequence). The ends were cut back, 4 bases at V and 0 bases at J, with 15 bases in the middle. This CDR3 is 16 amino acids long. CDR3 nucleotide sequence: TGTGCCAGCAGCCCGCCCCTAGCGCGTAGCACAGATACGCAGTATTTT. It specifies CASSPPLARSTDTQYF.

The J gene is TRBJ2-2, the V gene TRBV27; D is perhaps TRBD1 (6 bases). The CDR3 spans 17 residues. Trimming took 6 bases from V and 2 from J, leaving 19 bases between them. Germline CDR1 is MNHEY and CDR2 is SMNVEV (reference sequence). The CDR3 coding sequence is TGTGCCAGCAGCTTCCGGAACAGGGACGCCAACACCGGGGAGCTGTTTTTT. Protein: CASSFRNRDANTGELFF.

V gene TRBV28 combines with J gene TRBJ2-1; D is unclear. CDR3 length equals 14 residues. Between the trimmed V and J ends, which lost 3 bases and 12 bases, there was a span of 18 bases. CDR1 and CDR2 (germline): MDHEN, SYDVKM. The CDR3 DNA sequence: TGTGCCAGCAGTTTGCCTACAACCTGGAGCGTGCAGTTCTTC. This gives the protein CASSLPTTWSVQFF.

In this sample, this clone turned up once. DNA of the CDR3: TGCGCCAGCAGCTCGCGGACAGGCTACGAGCAGTACTTC. Translated, it gives CASSSRTGYEQYF. The V gene is TRBV5-1, the J gene TRBJ2-7; 7 bases fit TRBD1. Trimming at V came to 3 bases and at J to 3 bases, leaving 3 bases not matched to a gene. The CDR3 is made up of 13 amino acids. Germline-derived CDR1 and CDR2 are SGHRS and YFSETQ.

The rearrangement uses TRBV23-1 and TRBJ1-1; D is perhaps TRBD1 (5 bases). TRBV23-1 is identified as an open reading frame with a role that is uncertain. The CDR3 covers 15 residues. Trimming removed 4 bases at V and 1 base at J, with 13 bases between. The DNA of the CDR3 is TGCGCCAGCAGTCCCTACCCGGGGGGGAACACTGAAGCTTTCTTT. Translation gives CASSPYPGGNTEAFF.

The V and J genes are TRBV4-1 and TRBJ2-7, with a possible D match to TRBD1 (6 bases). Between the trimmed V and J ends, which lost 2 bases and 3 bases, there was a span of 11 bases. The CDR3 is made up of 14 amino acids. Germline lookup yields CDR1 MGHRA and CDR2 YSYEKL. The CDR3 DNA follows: TGCGCCAGCAGCCAAACAGGGTCAGGCTACGAGCAGTACTTC. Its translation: CASSQTGSGYEQYF.

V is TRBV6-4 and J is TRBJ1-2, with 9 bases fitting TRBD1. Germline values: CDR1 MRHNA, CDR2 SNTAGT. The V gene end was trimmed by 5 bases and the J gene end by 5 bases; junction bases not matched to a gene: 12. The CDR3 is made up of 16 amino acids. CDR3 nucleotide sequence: TGTGCCAGCAGTAACCACTACCGGGACAGGGCGTATGGCTACACCTTC. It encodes CASSNHYRDRAYGYTF.

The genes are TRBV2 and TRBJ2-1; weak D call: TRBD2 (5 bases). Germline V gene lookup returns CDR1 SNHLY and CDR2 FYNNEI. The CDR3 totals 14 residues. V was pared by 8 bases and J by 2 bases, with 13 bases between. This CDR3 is CASLLLLAYNEQFF. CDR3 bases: TGTGCCAGCCTTCTCCTACTAGCCTACAATGAGCAGTTCTTC. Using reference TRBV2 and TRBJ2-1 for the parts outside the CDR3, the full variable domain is EPEVTQTPSHQVTQMGQEVILRCVPISNHLYFYWYRQILGQKVEFLVSFYNNEISEKSEIFDDQFSVERPDGSNFTLKIRSTKLEDSAMYFCASLLLLAYNEQFFGPGTRLTVL.

The CDR3 loop is CASSQEQGPEKLFF. The CDR3 DNA is TGCGCCAGCAGCCAAGAACAGGGTCCCGAAAAACTGTTTTTT. The chain joins TRBV4-3 to TRBJ1-4; perhaps TRBD1 as D (6 bases). Trimming shortened V by 0 bases and J by 8 bases, and 10 bases separated the two germline ends. Germline V lookup: CDR1 LGHNA, CDR2 YSLEER. The CDR3 spans 14 residues.

Here the CDR3 reads CASSQNPDSYEQYF. CDR3 in DNA: TGCGCCAGCAGCCAAAACCCTGACTCCTACGAGCAGTACTTC. The rearrangement links TRBV4-1 to TRBJ2-7; no firm D call. V lost 2 bases and J 0 bases, leaving 8 bases between the germline ends. CDR1 is MGHRA, CDR2 YSYEKL, per germline. The CDR3 runs 14 residues.

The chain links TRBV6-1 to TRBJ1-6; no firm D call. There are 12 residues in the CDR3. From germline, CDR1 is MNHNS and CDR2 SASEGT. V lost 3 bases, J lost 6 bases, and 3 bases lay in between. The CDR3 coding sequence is TGTGCCAGCAGTGACGGTAATTCACCCCTCCACTTT. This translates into CASSDGNSPLHF.

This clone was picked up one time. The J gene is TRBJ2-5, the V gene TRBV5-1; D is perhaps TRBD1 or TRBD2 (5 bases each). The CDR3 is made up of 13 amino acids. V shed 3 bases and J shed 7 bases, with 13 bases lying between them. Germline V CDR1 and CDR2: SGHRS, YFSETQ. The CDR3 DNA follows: TGCGCCAGCAGCTGGGACCCTCCTGCGACCCAGTACTTC. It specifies CASSWDPPATQYF. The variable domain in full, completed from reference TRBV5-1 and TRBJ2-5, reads KAGVTQTPRYLIKTRGQQVTLSCSPISGHRSVSWYQQTPGQGLQFLFEYFSETQRNKGNFPGRFSGRQFSNSRSEMNVSTLELGDSALYLCASSWDPPATQYFGPGTRLLVL.

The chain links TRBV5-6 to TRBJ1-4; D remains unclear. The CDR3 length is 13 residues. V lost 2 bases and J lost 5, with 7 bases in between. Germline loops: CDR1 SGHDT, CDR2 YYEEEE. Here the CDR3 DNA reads TGTGCCAGCAGCTTTGTCCAGAATGAAAAACTGTTTTTT. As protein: CASSFVQNEKLFF.

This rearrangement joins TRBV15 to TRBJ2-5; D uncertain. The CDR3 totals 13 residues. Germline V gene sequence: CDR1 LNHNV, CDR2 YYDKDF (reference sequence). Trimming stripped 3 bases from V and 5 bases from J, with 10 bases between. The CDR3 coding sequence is TGTGCCACCAGCAGTAGAGGCTGGGAGACCCAGTACTTC. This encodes CATSSRGWETQYF.